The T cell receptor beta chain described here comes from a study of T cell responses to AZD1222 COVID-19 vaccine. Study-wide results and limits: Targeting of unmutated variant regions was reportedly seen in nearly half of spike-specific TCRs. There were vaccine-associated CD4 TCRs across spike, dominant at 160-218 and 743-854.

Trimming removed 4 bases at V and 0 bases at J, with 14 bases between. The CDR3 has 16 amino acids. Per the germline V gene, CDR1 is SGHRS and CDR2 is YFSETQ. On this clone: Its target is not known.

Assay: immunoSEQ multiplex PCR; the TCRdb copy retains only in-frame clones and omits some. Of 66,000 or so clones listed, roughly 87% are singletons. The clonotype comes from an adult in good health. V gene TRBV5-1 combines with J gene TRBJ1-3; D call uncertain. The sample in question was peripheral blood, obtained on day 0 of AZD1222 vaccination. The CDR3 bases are TGCGCCAGCAGCCCGACCCGGGCCCGCTCTGGAAACACCATATATTTT. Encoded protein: CASSPTRARSGNTIYF.